The source of this T cell receptor (beta chain) is a study of long-term antiretroviral therapy in people with HIV. Sequencing used immunoSEQ v3.0 at survey level. Repertoires were generated with immunoSEQ multiplex PCR, while TCRdb's copy carries only in-frame clones and drops some. This table has roughly 17,000 clones, about 91% appearing once. Each donor provided at least one pre-ART PBMC sample and at least two post-ART PBMC samples. The germline gives CDR1 SGHTA, CDR2 FQGNSA. CDR3 size: 13 residues. The V and J ends lost 0 bases and 6 bases respectively, with 9 bases between them. The TCR comes from a man in his 60s with HIV. Material: unsorted PBMCs, obtained 0.3 years after starting antiretroviral therapy. V usage is TRBV7-2 and J usage is TRBJ2-7, with no clear D. In nucleotides, the CDR3 is TGTGCCAGCAGCTTAGCGTTAAGAGGCGAGCAGTACTTC. Translating it yields CASSLALRGEQYF.